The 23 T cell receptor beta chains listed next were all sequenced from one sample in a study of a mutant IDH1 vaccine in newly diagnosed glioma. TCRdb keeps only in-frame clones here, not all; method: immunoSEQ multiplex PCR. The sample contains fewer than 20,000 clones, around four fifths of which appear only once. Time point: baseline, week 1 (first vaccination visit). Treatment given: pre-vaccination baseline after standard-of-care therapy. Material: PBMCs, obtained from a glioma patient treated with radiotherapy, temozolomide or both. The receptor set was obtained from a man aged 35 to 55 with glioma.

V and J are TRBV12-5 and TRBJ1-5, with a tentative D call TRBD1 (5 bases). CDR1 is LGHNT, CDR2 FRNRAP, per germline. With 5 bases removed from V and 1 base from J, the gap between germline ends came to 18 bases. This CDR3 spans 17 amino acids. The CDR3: CASGPLETTASNQPQHF. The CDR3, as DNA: TGTGCTAGTGGTCCCCTTGAAACGACAGCGAGCAATCAGCCCCAGCATTTT.

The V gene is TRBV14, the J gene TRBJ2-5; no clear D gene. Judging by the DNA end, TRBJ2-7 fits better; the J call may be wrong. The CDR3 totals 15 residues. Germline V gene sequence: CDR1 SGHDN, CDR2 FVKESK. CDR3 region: CASSQDQVWGYEQYF. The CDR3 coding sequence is TGTGCCAGCAGCCAAGATCAGGTCTGGGGCTACGAGCAGTACTTC.

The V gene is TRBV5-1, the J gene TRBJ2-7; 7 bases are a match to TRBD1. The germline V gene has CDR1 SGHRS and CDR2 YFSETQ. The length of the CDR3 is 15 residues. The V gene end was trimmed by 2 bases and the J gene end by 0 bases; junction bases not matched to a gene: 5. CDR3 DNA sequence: TGCGCCAGCAGCTTAGGGACAGACGACTCCTACGAGCAGTACGTC. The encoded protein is CASSLGTDDSYEQYV.

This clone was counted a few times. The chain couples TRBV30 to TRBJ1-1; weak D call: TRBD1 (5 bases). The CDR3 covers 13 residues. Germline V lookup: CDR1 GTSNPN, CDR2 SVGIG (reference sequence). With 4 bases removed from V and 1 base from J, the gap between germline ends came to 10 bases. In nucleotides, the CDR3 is TGTGCCTGGACAGGACACTCGAACACTGAAGCTTTCTTT. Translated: CAWTGHSNTEAFF.

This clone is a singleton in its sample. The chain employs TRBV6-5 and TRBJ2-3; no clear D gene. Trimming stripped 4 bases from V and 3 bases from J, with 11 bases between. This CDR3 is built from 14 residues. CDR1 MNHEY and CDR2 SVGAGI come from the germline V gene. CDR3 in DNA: TGTGCCAGCAGTTCTTTGACTTCGACAGATACGCAGTATTTT. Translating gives CASSSLTSTDTQYF.

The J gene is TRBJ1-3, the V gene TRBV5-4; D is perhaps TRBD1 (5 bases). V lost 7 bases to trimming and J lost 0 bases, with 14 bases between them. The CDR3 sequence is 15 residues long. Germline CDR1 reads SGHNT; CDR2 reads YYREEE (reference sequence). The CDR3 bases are TGTGCCAGCGGCGGGGGGACTGCCTCTGGAAACACCATATATTTT. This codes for CASGGGTASGNTIYF.

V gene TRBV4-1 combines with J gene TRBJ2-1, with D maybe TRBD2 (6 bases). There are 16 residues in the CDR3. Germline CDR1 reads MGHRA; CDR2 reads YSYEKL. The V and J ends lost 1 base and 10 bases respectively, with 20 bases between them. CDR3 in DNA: TGCGCCAGCAGCCAAGGAATCCGGGAGATCCAAGGGGAGCAGTTCTTC. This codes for CASSQGIREIQGEQFF.

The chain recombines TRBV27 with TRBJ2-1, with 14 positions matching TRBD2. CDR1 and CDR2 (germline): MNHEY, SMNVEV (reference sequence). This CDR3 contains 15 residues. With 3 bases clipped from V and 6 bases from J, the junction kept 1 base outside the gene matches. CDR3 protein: CASSLGLAGVNEQFF. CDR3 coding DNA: TGTGCCAGCAGTTTGGGACTAGCGGGAGTCAATGAGCAGTTCTTC.

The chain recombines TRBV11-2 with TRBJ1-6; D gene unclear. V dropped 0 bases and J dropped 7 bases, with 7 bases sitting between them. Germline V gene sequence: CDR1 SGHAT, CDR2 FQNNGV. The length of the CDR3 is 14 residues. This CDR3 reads CASSLDWTNSPLHF. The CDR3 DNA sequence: TGTGCCAGCAGCTTAGATTGGACGAATTCACCCCTCCACTTT.

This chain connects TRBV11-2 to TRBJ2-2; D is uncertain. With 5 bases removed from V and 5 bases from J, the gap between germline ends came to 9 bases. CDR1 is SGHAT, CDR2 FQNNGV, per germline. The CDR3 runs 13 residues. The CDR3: CASSAQRTGELFF. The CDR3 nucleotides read TGTGCCAGCAGCGCCCAAAGGACCGGGGAGCTGTTTTTT.

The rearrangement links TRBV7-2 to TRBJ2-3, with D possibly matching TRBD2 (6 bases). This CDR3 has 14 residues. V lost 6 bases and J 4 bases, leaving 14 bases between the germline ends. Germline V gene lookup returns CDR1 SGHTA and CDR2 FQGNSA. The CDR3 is CASRATRSPDTQYF. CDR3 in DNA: TGTGCCAGCAGGGCGACTAGAAGTCCAGATACGCAGTATTTT.

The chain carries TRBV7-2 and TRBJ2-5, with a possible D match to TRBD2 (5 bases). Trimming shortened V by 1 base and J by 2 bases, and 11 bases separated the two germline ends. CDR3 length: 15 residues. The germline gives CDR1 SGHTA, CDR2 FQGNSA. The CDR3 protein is CASSLVTGIQETQYF. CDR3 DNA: TGTGCCAGCAGCTTAGTAACGGGGATTCAAGAGACCCAGTACTTC.

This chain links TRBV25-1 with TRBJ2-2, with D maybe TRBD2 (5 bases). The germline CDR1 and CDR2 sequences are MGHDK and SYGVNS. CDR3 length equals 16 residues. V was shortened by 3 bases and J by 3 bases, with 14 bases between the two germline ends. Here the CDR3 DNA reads TGTGCCAGCAGTGACCATTCCTCGGGGTACACCGGGGAGCTGTTTTTT. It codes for CASSDHSSGYTGELFF.

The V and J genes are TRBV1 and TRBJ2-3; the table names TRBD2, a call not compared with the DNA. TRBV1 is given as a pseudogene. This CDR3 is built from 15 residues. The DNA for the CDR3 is TGCACCAGCAGCCAAGGCGGGAGTGGTACAGATACGCAGTATTTT. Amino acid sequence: CTSSQGGSGTDTQYF.

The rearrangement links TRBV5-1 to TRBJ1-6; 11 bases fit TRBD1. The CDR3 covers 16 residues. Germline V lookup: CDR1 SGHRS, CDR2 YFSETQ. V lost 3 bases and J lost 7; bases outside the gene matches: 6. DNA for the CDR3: TGCGCCAGCAGCTCCCGGGACAGGGGGAGGAATTCACCCCTCCACTTT. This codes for CASSSRDRGRNSPLHF.

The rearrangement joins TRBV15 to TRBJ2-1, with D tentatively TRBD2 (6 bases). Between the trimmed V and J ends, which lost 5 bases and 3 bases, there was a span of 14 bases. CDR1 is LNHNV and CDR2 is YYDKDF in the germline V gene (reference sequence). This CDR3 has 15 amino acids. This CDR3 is CATSREWGVYNEQFF. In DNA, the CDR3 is TGTGCCACCAGCCGGGAGTGGGGGGTCTACAATGAGCAGTTCTTC.

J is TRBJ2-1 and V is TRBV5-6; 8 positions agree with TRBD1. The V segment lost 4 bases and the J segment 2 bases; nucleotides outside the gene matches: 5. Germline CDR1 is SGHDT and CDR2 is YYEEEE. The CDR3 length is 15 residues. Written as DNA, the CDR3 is TGTGCCAGCAGCCCGGACAGGGCGGCCTACAATGAGCAGTTCTTC. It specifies CASSPDRAAYNEQFF.

CDR3 loop: CSVDATRAEGYTF. For the CDR3, the DNA is TGCAGCGTTGACGCGACGCGAGCGGAGGGCTACACCTTC. The J gene is TRBJ1-2, the V gene TRBV29-1; D unresolved. Germline CDR1 reads SQVTM; CDR2 reads ANQGSEA. V lost 3 bases and J 8 bases, leaving 16 bases between the germline ends. This CDR3 has 13 residues.

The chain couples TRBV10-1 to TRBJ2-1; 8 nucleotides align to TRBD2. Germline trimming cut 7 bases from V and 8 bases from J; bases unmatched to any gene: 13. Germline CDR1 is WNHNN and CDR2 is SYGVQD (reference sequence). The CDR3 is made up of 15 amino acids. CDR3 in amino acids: CASKTQREFVDEQFF. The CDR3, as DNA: TGCGCCAGCAAGACCCAGCGGGAGTTTGTTGATGAGCAGTTCTTC.

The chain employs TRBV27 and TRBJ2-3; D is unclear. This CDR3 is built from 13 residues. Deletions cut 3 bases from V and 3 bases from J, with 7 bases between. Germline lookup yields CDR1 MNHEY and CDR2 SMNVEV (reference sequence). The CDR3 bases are TGTGCCAGCAGTTTTGATGGGACAGATACGCAGTATTTT. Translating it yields CASSFDGTDTQYF.

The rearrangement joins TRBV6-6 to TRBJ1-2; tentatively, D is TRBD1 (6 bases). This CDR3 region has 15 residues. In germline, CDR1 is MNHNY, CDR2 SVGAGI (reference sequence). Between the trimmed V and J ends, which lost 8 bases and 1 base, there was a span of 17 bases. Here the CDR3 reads CASVFGDTRNYGYTF. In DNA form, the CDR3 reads TGTGCCAGCGTATTTGGGGACACTCGTAACTATGGCTACACCTTC.

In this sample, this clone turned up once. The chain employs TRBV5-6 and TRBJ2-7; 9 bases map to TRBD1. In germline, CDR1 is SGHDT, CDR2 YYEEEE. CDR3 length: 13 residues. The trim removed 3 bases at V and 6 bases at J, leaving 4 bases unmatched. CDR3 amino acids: CASSSQGAIEQYV. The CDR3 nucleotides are TGTGCCAGCAGCTCACAGGGGGCGATCGAGCAGTACGTC.

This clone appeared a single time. The CDR3 nucleotides read TGTGCCGTTCAGAAGGGACAGGAAAACACCGGGGAGCTGTTTTTT. Amino acids: CAVQKGQENTGELFF. The rearrangement joins TRBV9 to TRBJ2-2; 8 nucleotides agree with TRBD1. The V and J ends lost 10 bases and 2 bases, in that order; junction bases with no gene match: 10. The CDR3 runs to 15 residues. CDR1 is SGDLS and CDR2 is YYNGEE in the germline V gene.